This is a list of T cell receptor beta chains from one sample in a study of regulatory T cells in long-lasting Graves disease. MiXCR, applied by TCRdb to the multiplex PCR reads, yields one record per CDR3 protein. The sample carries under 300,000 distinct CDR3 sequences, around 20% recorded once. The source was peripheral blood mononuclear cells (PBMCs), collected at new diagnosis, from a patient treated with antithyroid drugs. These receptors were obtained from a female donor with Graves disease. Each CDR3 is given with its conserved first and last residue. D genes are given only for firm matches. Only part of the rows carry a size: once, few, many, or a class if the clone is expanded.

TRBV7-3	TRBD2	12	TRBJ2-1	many	CASRGLGNEQFF	TGTGCCAGCCGGGGACTAGGGAATGAGCAGTTCTTC
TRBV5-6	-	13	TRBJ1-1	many	CASSFDPNTEAFF	TGTGCCAGCAGCTTTGACCCGAACACTGAAGCTTTCTTT
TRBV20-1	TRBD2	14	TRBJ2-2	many	CSTTSGGNTGELFF	TGCAGTACGACTAGCGGGGGGAACACCGGGGAGCTGTTTTTT
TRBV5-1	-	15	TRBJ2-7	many	CASSLGTPQAYEQYF	TGCGCCAGCAGCTTGGGGACTCCCCAAGCCTACGAGCAGTACTTC
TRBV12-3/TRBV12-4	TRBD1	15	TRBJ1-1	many	CASSSRTGENTEAFF	TGTGCCAGCAGTTCAAGGACAGGGGAGAACACTGAAGCTTTCTTT
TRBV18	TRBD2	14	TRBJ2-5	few	CASSPPAGVETQYF	TGTGCCAGCTCACCCCCCGCGGGGGTAGAGACCCAGTACTTC
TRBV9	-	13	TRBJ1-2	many	CASSEGLYYGYTF	TGTGCCAGCAGCGAGGGACTGTACTATGGCTACACCTTC
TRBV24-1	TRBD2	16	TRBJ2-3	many	CATRPSGGASTDTQYF	TGTGCCACCAGACCTAGCGGGGGTGCTAGCACAGATACGCAGTATTTT
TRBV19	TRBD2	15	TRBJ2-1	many	CASSIRTSENNEQFF	TGTGCCAGTAGTATACGGACTAGCGAGAACAATGAGCAGTTCTTC
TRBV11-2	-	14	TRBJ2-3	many	CASSQEDGTDTQYF	TGTGCCAGCAGCCAGGAAGATGGAACAGATACGCAGTATTTT
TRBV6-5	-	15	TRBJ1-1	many	CASSLLNDGATEAFF	TGTGCCAGCAGTTTACTCAATGATGGGGCCACTGAAGCTTTCTTT
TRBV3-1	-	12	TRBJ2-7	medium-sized	CASSQVSWEQYF	TGTGCCAGCAGCCAAGTGAGCTGGGAGCAGTACTTC
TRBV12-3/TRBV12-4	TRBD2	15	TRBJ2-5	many	CASSYGVAGVETQYF	TGTGCCAGCAGCTACGGGGTAGCGGGAGTCGAGACCCAGTACTTC
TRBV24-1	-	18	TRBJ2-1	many	CATSDPAGSGASYNEQFF	TGTGCCACCAGTGATCCCGCGGGATCGGGGGCCTCCTACAATGAGCAGTTCTTC
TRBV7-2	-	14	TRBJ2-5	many	CASSLAPVVETQYF	TGTGCCAGCAGCTTAGCCCCCGTCGTAGAGACCCAGTACTTC
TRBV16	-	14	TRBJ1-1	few	CASSQLGERTEAFF	TGTGCCAGCAGCCAACTAGGGGAGAGGACTGAAGCTTTCTTT
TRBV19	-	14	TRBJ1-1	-	CASRSRVGSTEAFF	TGTGCCAGTAGGTCCCGAGTAGGTTCCACTGAAGCTTTCTTT
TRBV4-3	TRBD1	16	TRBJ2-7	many	CASSQEVERGRVEQYF	TGCGCCAGCAGCCAAGAAGTCGAGAGGGGGCGCGTCGAGCAGTACTTC
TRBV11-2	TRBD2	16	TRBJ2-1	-	CASSLGGAGARDEQFF	TGTGCCAGCAGCTTAGGAGGCGCGGGAGCGAGGGATGAGCAGTTCTTC
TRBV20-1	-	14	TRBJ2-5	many	CSASSGGIGETQYF	TGCAGTGCTAGTTCTGGGGGTATCGGGGAGACCCAGTACTTC
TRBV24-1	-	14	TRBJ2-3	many	CATSDPGGTDTQYF	TGTGCCACCAGTGATCCCGGTGGGACAGATACGCAGTATTTT
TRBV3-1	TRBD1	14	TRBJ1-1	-	CASSRPDRDGEAFF	TGTGCCAGCAGCCGACCGGACAGGGATGGTGAAGCTTTCTTT
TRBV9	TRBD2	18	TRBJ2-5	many	CASSVALTSGGVGETQYF	TGTGCCAGCAGCGTAGCTTTGACTAGCGGAGGGGTAGGGGAGACCCAGTACTTC
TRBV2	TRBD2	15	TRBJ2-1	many	CASSEDSGYYNEQFF	TGTGCCAGCAGTGAAGATAGCGGGTACTACAATGAGCAGTTCTTC
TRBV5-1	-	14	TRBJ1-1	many	CASSLDRASTEAFF	TGCGCCAGCAGCTTGGACAGGGCGAGCACTGAAGCTTTCTTT
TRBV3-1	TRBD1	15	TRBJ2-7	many	CASSAGQGANYEQYF	TGTGCCAGCAGCGCGGGACAGGGGGCGAACTACGAGCAGTACTTC
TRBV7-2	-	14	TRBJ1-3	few	CASSLGGHGNTIYF	TGTGCCAGCAGCTTAGGGGGGCACGGAAACACCATATATTTT
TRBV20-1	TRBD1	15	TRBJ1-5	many	CSASGGTGVSLAQHF	TGCAGTGCTAGTGGCGGGACAGGGGTTTCTCTAGCCCAGCATTTT
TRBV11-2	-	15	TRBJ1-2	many	CASSLAGSANYGYTF	TGTGCCAGCAGCTTAGCCGGATCAGCTAACTATGGCTACACCTTC
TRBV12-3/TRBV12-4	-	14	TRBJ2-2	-	CASSFLVGGGELFF	TGTGCCAGCAGTTTTTTAGTCGGAGGCGGGGAGCTGTTTTTT
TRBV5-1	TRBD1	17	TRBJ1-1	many	CASSLGGTGGMNTEAFF	TGCGCCAGCAGCTTGGGAGGGACAGGGGGCATGAACACTGAAGCTTTCTTT
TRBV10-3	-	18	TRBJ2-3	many	CAISGGQGTRSPEDTQYF	TGTGCCATCAGTGGGGGGCAGGGGACCCGATCCCCGGAGGATACGCAGTATTTT
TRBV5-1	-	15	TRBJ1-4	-	CASSLTGSSDEKLFF	TGCGCCAGCAGCCTAACGGGGAGTAGTGATGAAAAACTGTTTTTT
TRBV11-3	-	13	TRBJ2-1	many	CASSQVVGDEQFF	TGTGCCAGCAGCCAAGTCGTCGGGGATGAGCAGTTCTTC
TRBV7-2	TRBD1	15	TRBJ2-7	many	CASSLAGTGLWEQYF	TGTGCCAGCAGCTTGGCCGGGACAGGGTTGTGGGAGCAGTACTTC
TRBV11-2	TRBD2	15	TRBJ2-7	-	CASSPRGGSGDEQYF	TGTGCCAGCAGTCCTCGCGGCGGGAGTGGAGACGAGCAGTACTTC
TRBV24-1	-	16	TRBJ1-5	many	CATSDSGYYSNQPQHF	TGTGCCACCAGTGATTCGGGGTATTATAGCAATCAGCCCCAGCATTTT
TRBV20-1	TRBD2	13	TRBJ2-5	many	CSARVAGQETQYF	TGCAGTGCTAGAGTAGCGGGACAAGAGACCCAGTACTTC
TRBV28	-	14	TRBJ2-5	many	CASNHGGRKETQYF	TGTGCCAGCAATCACGGGGGGCGAAAAGAGACCCAGTACTTC
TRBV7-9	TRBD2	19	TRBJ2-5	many	CASSNPPEIRLAGEETQYF	TGTGCCAGTAGCAATCCCCCAGAAATCCGACTAGCGGGAGAGGAGACCCAGTACTTC
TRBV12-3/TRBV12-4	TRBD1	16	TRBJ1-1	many	CASSFGEGTGHTEAFF	TGTGCCAGCAGTTTTGGGGAGGGGACAGGGCACACTGAAGCTTTCTTT
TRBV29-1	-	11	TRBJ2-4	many	CSVEQENIQYF	TGCAGCGTTGAACAGGAGAACATTCAGTACTTC
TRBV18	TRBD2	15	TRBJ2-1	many	CASSPGRTSLREQFF	TGTGCCAGCTCACCAGGGCGGACTAGCCTTAGGGAGCAGTTCTTC
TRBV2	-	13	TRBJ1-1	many	CASSEAGYTEAFF	TGTGCCAGCAGTGAGGCGGGGTACACTGAAGCTTTCTTT
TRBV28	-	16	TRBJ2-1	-	CASSLPRGSSHNEQFF	TGTGCCAGCAGCTTGCCGCGAGGGAGCTCCCACAATGAGCAGTTCTTC
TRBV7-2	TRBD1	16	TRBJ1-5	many	CASSLTGGAGVQPQHF	TGTGCCAGCAGCTTAACAGGGGGCGCGGGGGTTCAGCCCCAGCATTTT
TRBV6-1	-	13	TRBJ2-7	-	CASRASSYYEQYF	TGTGCCAGCAGAGCCAGCTCATACTACGAGCAGTACTTC
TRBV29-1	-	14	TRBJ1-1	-	CSVGNAEGNTEAFF	TGCAGCGTTGGGAATGCTGAAGGGAACACTGAAGCTTTCTTT
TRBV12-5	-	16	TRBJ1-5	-	CASGPYTGSLNQPQHF	TGTGCTAGTGGCCCATACACAGGTTCATTAAATCAGCCCCAGCATTTT
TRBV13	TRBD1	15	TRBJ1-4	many	CASSLGQGGYEKLFF	TGTGCCAGCAGCTTGGGACAGGGGGGATATGAAAAACTGTTTTTT
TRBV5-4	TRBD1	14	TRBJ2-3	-	CASSLARGQDTQYF	TGTGCCAGCAGCTTGGCCAGGGGGCAGGATACGCAGTATTTT